The 5 T cell receptor beta chains listed next were all sequenced from one sample in a study of T-cell memory formation after mild COVID-19. MiXCR, applied by TCRdb to the 5' RACE reads, yields one record per CDR3 protein. Among around 530,000 distinct CDR3 sequences, roughly a fifth were seen once, and the ten largest hold around 8.4%. Sequencing input: PBMCs or a T cell subset sorted from them (not recorded which). The source of these receptors is an adult woman who had mild COVID-19 (a few samples of this study predate the infection). Cell type and time point are not known.

This clonotype occurred many times. V is TRBV14 and J is TRBJ1-1, with 7 bases identical to TRBD1. V was clipped by 2 bases and J by 4 bases; unmatched bases: 1. The germline V gene encodes CDR1 SGHDN and CDR2 FVKESK. This CDR3 region has 13 residues. In nucleotides, the CDR3 is TGTGCCAGCAGCCAACAGGGGGTCACTGAAGCTTTCTTT. Translating gives CASSQQGVTEAFF.

The V call is TRBV2, the J call TRBJ2-1, with no clear D. The germline V and J ends were trimmed by 8 bases and 6 bases, with 11 bases remaining between them. Germline V lookup: CDR1 SNHLY, CDR2 FYNNEI. The CDR3 is made up of 12 amino acids. CDR3 sequence reads: CASGRLINEQFF. CDR3 DNA sequence: TGTGCCAGCGGCCGTCTTATCAATGAGCAGTTCTTC.

This chain joins TRBV10-3 and TRBJ2-3; D gene uncertain. The CDR3 is 13 amino acids. The V end lost 6 bases, the J end lost 3 bases, and 10 bases lay between the germline ends. Germline CDR1 and CDR2: ENHRY and SYGVKD. CDR3 sequence reads: CAISPVGTDTQYF. The CDR3 DNA follows: TGTGCCATCAGCCCTGTGGGAACAGATACGCAGTATTTT.

There are many counts of this clonotype. The chain is built from TRBV6-2 or TRBV6-3 and TRBJ1-2; no firm D call. CDR3 length: 14 residues. Between the trimmed V and J ends, which lost 0 bases and 5 bases, there was a span of 10 bases. The germline gives CDR1 MNHEY, CDR2 SVGEGT. The CDR3 protein is CASSYSSRTYGYTF. CDR3 nucleotide sequence: TGTGCCAGCAGTTACTCTTCCCGGACTTATGGCTACACCTTC.

This rearrangement joins TRBV20-1 to TRBJ2-2; possible D gene TRBD1, 5 bases. Germline loops: CDR1 DFQATT, CDR2 SNEGSKA (reference sequence). Trimming left V 2 bases short and J 9 bases short, with 13 bases between. The CDR3 runs 13 residues. Here the CDR3 reads CSARKTVGRELFF. For the CDR3, the DNA is TGCAGTGCTAGAAAAACCGTGGGGCGGGAGCTGTTTTTT.